This T cell receptor (beta chain) was identified in a study of T-cell reconstitution after alpha-beta-depleted transplantation in children. The study, taken as a whole, reports: Elevated TCRbeta diversity at day 60 was traced, in some patients, to surviving recipient T cells and thymic progenitors.

Germline CDR1 MNHNS, CDR2 SASEGT. The V end lost 2 bases, the J end lost 8 bases, and 15 bases lay between the germline ends. The CDR3 has 15 residues. The TCRbeta library was prepared with unique molecular identifiers. One entry per CDR3 protein results from TCRdb running MiXCR on the PCR reads. The sample has 500,000 to 650,000 distinct CDR3 sequences, 10% to 12% seen once. This clonotype was detected only a few times. Its antigen is still unknown. This sequence was found in a female patient aged 2-10 years who had a stem cell transplant for aplastic anemia, so the T cells may come from the graft donor. The material sequenced was PBMCs, mostly from graft donor cells, taken 180 days after TCRalphabeta/CD19-depleted stem cell transplant. The chain is built from TRBV6-1 and TRBJ1-4, with TRBD1 as a possible D gene (5 bases). The CDR3 nucleotides are TGTGCCAGCAGTGAATTCAGGGATCCGGGCGAAAAACTGTTTTTT. The encoded protein is CASSEFRDPGEKLFF.